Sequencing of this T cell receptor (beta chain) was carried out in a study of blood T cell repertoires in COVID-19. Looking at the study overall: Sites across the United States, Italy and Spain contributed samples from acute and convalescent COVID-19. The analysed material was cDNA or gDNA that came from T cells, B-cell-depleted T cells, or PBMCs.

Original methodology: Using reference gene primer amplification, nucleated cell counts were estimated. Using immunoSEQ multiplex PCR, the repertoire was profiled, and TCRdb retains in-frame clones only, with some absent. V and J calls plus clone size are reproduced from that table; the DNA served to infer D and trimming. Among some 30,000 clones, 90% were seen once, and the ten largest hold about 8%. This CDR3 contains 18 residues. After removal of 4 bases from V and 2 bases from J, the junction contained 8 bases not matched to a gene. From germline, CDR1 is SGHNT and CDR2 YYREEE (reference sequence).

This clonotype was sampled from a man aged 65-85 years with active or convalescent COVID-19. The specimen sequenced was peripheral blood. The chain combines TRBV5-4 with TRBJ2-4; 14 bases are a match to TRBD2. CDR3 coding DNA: TGTGCCAGCAGCCGGGGACTAGCGGGAGCTGGTTCCAAAAACATTCAGTACTTC. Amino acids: CASSRGLAGAGSKNIQYF.